This T cell receptor (beta chain) emerged from a study of cytomegalovirus exposure and HLA in healthy donors (dated by TCRdb to 2015 to 2018). Turning to the overall study: According to an earlier analysis of a few hundred of the donors, some 180 million T cells yielded roughly 110 million unique TCR beta sequences and roughly 280 Gb of sequence data. The aim of the study was to test whether cataloging public T cell receptors could identify signatures of past pathogen exposure. To predict cytomegalovirus infection status, the study combined high-throughput TCR immunosequencing, statistical association of individual TCRs with disease status, and machine learning. Rather than using new phenotypic data, the later analysis identified candidate immune exposures from TCR beta sequences and from how often those sequences occurred across donors. The genetic ancestry cluster associated with self-reported Caucasian donors included roughly four fifths of the roughly 400 genotyped donors. In a later genetic analysis, genome-wide SNP genotypes for about 55% of the roughly 670 donors were used, and that subset was treated as a discovery cohort. In an earlier analysis of 550 to 700 of the donors, high-throughput TCR beta sequencing was used to judge whether each TCR beta V gene segment behaved as functional or pseudogenic. The number of donors typed differed by locus, with roughly 629-640 for A, B, C, DRB1 and DQB1, around 500 for DQA1, approximately 570 for DPA1, and around 460 for DPB1. Every discovery cohort repertoire had been produced on one sequencing platform. Donor age, sex, ethnicity and CMV serostatus were compiled together with the repertoire data. Both class I and class II loci were covered by HLA typing, at four-digit resolution. A later analysis re-examined previously published TCR beta repertoires from more than 550 donors and added high-resolution HLA genotyping to investigate patterns of TCR occurrence. The study used immunosequencing to profile the T cell repertoires of about 670 subjects and linked those repertoires to cytomegalovirus serostatus. Roughly 5 DR-DQ haplotypes were handled as single units for association and clustering, since linkage in the cohort was strong. Along with the roughly 670-subject first cohort, a separate validation cohort of some 130 different subjects was used. Across some 400 genotyped donors of the cohort, an average of approximately 200,000 unique TCR beta nucleotide sequences per donor were sequenced, and approximately 17% of those sequences were non-productive. Approximately 310 gigabases of sequencing data and tens of millions of unique TCR sequences were included in an early release covering around 600 HLA-typed donors.

Details on this clone: It has no known antigen specificity. No clone much larger than this one lies a single base away; base qualities are absent.

Study-wide conclusions, independent of this receptor: Specific HLA alleles were associated with 16,951 TCR beta sequences at a false discovery rate of 0.05 in a later analysis. The classifier was reported to diagnose cytomegalovirus status with high specificity and sensitivity in both the original cohort and the validation cohort. A cluster of highly shared sequence variants was judged likely to represent a technical artifact of the sequencing pipeline. Because HLA typing was missing for some donors at each locus, association tests included only the typed subset. Because the 87-base-pair reads could not distinguish some IMGT-functional V segments, including TRBV6-2 and TRBV6-3, those segments were excluded. Across donors, most TCR sequences were observed very rarely, whereas some public TCRs were present in many individuals. Linkage disequilibrium might explain the correlated functional status among segregating V segments, but an unknown experimental factor could not be ruled out. In vitro tests confirmed that a few of the cytomegalovirus-associated TCR beta chains recognize cytomegalovirus antigens. This cohort had only TCR beta chains sequenced, and the lack of alpha or paired-chain data limited which features could be detected. A further reported finding was that TCR beta sequences accurately predicted the HLA-A and HLA-B alleles for most subjects in the first cohort. The presence/absence analyses assumed that sequencing depth was roughly uniform across donors, and that assumption may not be true. A later analysis found that HLA-associated TCR beta chains were more clonally expanded and had lower generation probabilities than equally common non-associated chains. According to a later analysis, most CMV-associated TCR beta chains appeared to be HLA-restricted, and the HLA associations seemed to be driven largely by CMV exposure. Strong co-occurrence of HLA alleles, especially DR and DQ, made assigning TCR associations to individual alleles difficult. In a later genetic analysis, fewer N-insertions in productive TCRs were reported among donors in an Asian-associated ancestry cluster than the 666-donor mean. For the cohort, immune exposure information was limited to CMV serostatus. In a later analysis, the rate of TCR association differed among HLA loci, with DRB1 alleles having the most associated TCRs and HLA-C alleles having the fewest. Because counts were too low, about 18 rarely observed V segments, including chromosome 9 orphons, were excluded from the earlier analysis of a few hundred of the donors. The authors suggested that the approach could potentially be extended to other disease states and immunological phenotypes. In a later analysis, several top co-occurrence clusters were reported to appear linked to parvovirus B19, influenza, CMV and Epstein-Barr virus. In the study, some 160 TCR beta chains were listed as associated with cytomegalovirus. In an earlier analysis of 587 of the donors, most TCR beta V segments appeared in productive rearrangements about 87% or about 30% of the time, broadly matching IMGT annotations. V-gene and J-gene trimming of TCR beta chains was associated with a missense DCLRE1C variant in a later genetic analysis, and the association was replicated in an independent cohort.

Library preparation was by the immunoSEQ multiplex PCR assay. A mixture of 60 forward primers for TCR Vbeta segments and 13 reverse primers for TCR Jbeta segments was used in the multiplex PCR. The CDR3 region of rearranged TCR beta genes was amplified from genomic DNA with a multiplex PCR assay. The Illumina HiSeq System was used to sequence the amplified TCR beta libraries as 87-base-pair reads. On the study's bioinformatics: A later analysis tallied 75 million to 95 million unique TCR beta chains across the 650 to 750 repertoires, and approximately 9.9 million of those chains were shared by two or more donors. To remove PCR and sequencing errors, raw reads were error-corrected and collapsed into unique sequences using a nearest-neighbor algorithm that merged closely related sequences. V, D and J gene segments were assigned by aligning CDR3 sequences to IMGT reference sequences. Each retained sequence needed at least a six-nucleotide match to both a V gene segment and a J gene segment. Rearrangements were classified as productive when the CDR3 lacked stop codons and remained in frame with V and J, and all other rearrangements were classified as non-productive. Following IMGT convention, CDR3 was defined as the stretch from the second conserved V-encoded cysteine up to the conserved J-encoded phenylalanine. The earlier analysis of about 610 of the donors excluded sequences that lacked an unambiguous match to a single V gene segment. In an earlier analysis of approximately 550 of the donors, V segments were called functional above 56.7% productive rearrangements and were called segregating when the between-donor standard deviation exceeded 5%. To diagnose cytomegalovirus status from the catalog of TCR beta chain sequences, a statistical classification framework was built. A later analysis assigned V and J genes by comparing TCR nucleotide sequences with IMGT/GENE-DB human TR gene sequences. A later analysis assigned CDR3 sequences and most-parsimonious VDJ recombination scenarios with the TCRdist pipeline. In a later analysis, each TCR beta chain was defined by its CDR3 amino acid sequence together with its V-gene family, and reads without a unique V-gene family were excluded. As a way to deal with suspected cross-contamination and a sequencing artifact, a later analysis dropped approximately 570 nucleotide sequences that were highly shared and had low generation probability. For each public chain, a later analysis derived a clonal expansion index from normalized ranks of inferred template counts within each repertoire. In a later analysis, generation probabilities were computed using a VDJ recombination model fitted to out-of-frame rearrangements, and the results were checked against IGoR. A later analysis scored TCR-TCR, TCR-HLA and TCR-CMV co-occurrence with hypergeometric tests, applying a repertoire-size bias correction to TCR pairs. A later analysis estimated false discovery rates by permuting HLA or CMV assignments 20 times. In a later analysis, co-occurring TCRs were grouped using DBSCAN, and TCRdist sequence similarity was added for clustering within HLA-allele-positive subsets. Co-occurrence clustering excluded repertoires with fewer than 30,000 or more than 120,000 public chains, plus five with anomalous nucleotide sharing. Drawn from immuneACCESS, this table holds only the in-frame rearrangements with V and J called that TCRdb kept. Clones are partly lost; checked studies trace under half to an unresolved V gene and leave the rest unexplained. The DNA was the basis for D and trimming; V, J and clone size are from that table. This sample gives about 170,000 clones in total; approximately 71% of them show up just once. The top ten constitute under 7% of the sample.

Clipping removes 6 bases from V and 1 base from J, with 8 as the unmatched junction base count. The CDR3 runs 15 residues from the cysteine to the phenylalanine. Just CDR3 DNA is preserved here, 45 bases in frame from base 1. As encoded in the germline V gene, CDR1 is KGHSH while CDR2 is LQKENI. The cohort was made up of 500 to 800 healthy bone marrow donors. At the time of sampling, all cohort members were nominally healthy, though unrecorded immune exposures were likely present. The donor was CMV seropositive and belonged to the group of 250 to 300 seropositive cohort members. Each donor provided a peripheral blood sample, and peripheral blood mononuclear cells were used for TCR beta sequencing. The Qiagen DNeasy Blood Extraction Kit was used to extract genomic DNA from the blood cell samples.

Specimen: PBMCs. The receptor's source is a young woman in good health and CMV-seropositive. The chain employs TRBV18 and TRBJ2-7, with 8 bases matching TRBD2. The CDR3 protein is CASSRERGLSYEQYF. The base sequence is TGTGCCAGCTCGCGGGAGCGGGGGTTATCCTACGAGCAGTACTTC.